This section outlines one T cell receptor beta chain sequence together with its context. TCRdb itself ran the RT-PCR reads through MiXCR, one entry per CDR3 protein. The sample yields about 700,000 distinct CDR3 sequences, around 14% seen once. The ends were cut back, 3 bases at V and 1 base at J, with 12 bases in the middle. The CDR3 spans 15 residues. Germline CDR1 and CDR2: DFQATT and SNEGSKA (reference sequence). The chain carries TRBV20-1 and TRBJ2-2; weak D call: TRBD1 (6 bases). The sequencing input was memory CD4+ T cells from blood. The clonotype originates from a female donor in good health, serving as a healthy control. The CDR3 DNA follows: TGCAGTGCTAGGAGGGGGTTAGGGAACACCGGGGAGCTGTTTTTT. Amino acids: CSARRGLGNTGELFF.